Each of the 26 T cell receptor beta chains below was sequenced from the same sample in a study of Graves' ophthalmopathy and Graves' hyperthyroidism (dated by TCRdb to the late 2010s). These reads were obtained on an Illumina HiSeq 2000. For repertoire sequencing, the TCR beta CDR3 regions were amplified from RNA transcripts. HTBI primers and the Qiagen OneStep RT-PCR kit were used in a first-round RT-PCR, which was followed by a second-round multiplex PCR, size selection and purification. TCRdb's own reprocessing of the public reads used fastp at Q25 and MiXCR and kept productive beta chains. Each CDR3 protein gets just one entry, which takes the most common genes and DNA from the rows behind it. This sample lists roughly 600,000 distinct CDR3 sequences; about two fifths were detected once. The top ten constitute about 4% of the sample. Sequenced sample: peripheral blood or thyroid tissue (not recorded which). Receptor source: an adult man with Graves' hyperthyroidism.

Ten or more counts support this clonotype. This rearrangement joins TRBV5-8 to TRBJ2-7; either TRBD1 or TRBD2 may supply D (6 bases each). The ends were cut back, 4 bases at V and 2 bases at J, with 13 bases in the middle. CDR1 and CDR2 from the germline V gene are SGHTS and YDEGEE. This CDR3 contains 14 residues. The DNA for the CDR3 is TGTGCCAGCAGCCCCGGGGGCAAGGCCTACGAGCAGTACTTC. Translated, it gives CASSPGGKAYEQYF.

This clonotype was observed once. This chain joins TRBV10-3 and TRBJ2-7; D possibly corresponds to TRBD1 (6 bases). CDR1 is ENHRY, CDR2 SYGVKD, per germline. The V end was cut by 3 bases, the J end by 7 bases, with 13 bases between. The CDR3 consists of 13 residues. The CDR3 reads CAISERGDNEQYF. The CDR3 DNA is TGTGCCATCAGTGAACGAGGGGACAATGAGCAGTACTTC.

Many counts were recorded for this clonotype. The chain is built from TRBV10-3 and TRBJ2-2; 7 bases align to TRBD2. CDR1 ENHRY and CDR2 SYGVKD come from the germline V gene. The CDR3 has 16 residues. The junction had 7 bases not matched to a gene; V was cut back by 3 bases and J by 3 bases. CDR3: CAISDGASGYTGELFF. CDR3 coding DNA: TGTGCCATCAGTGACGGGGCTAGCGGTTACACCGGGGAGCTGTTTTTT.

In the case of this clonotype: This could be a read error, since a much larger clone is one nucleotide away. The chain has TRBV20-1 and TRBJ1-1; tentatively, D is TRBD1 (5 bases). This CDR3 spans 13 amino acids. Trimming pared 5 bases from V and 4 bases from J, leaving 14 bases between. Per germline, CDR1 DFQATT and CDR2 SNEGSKA (reference sequence). The CDR3 region has the DNA TGCAGTGCTCAATTAGGGGCCGGCACTGAAGCTTTCTTT. Its protein is CSAQLGAGTEAFF.

The chain uses TRBV6-2 or TRBV6-3 and TRBJ1-5; D call uncertain. The germline CDR1 and CDR2 sequences are MNHEY and SVGEGT. V lost 4 bases and J 5 bases, leaving 12 bases between the germline ends. The length of the CDR3 is 14 residues. For the CDR3, the DNA is TGTGCCAGCAGTTGGAGGACGGCATATCAGCCCCAGCATTTT. Translating it yields CASSWRTAYQPQHF.

The sample holds a few counts of this clonotype. Here the CDR3 reads CASSQEIRNSPLHF. The CDR3 bases are TGTGCCAGCAGCCAAGAAATCCGAAATTCACCCCTCCACTTT. V usage is TRBV14 and J usage is TRBJ1-6; no definite D call. V was trimmed by 0 bases and J by 7 bases, leaving 7 bases between them. CDR3 length equals 14 residues. Germline-derived CDR1 and CDR2 are SGHDN and FVKESK.

In this sample, this clonotype turned up many times. The genes are TRBV4-1 and TRBJ2-5; no definite D call. CDR1 is MGHRA, CDR2 YSYEKL, per germline. Between the trimmed V and J ends, which lost 0 bases and 2 bases, there was a span of 10 bases. The CDR3 consists of 15 residues. For the CDR3, the DNA is TGCGCCAGCAGCCAAGATCCGACTTATCAAGAGACCCAGTACTTC. It specifies CASSQDPTYQETQYF.

CDR3 protein: CASISIRGAYNEQYF. The DNA of the CDR3 is TGTGCCAGCATCAGTATTCGCGGGGCTTACAATGAGCAGTACTTC. This chain links TRBV12-3 or TRBV12-4 with TRBJ2-7; the D gene is possibly TRBD2 (6 bases). The CDR3 contains 15 residues. V was shortened by 7 bases and J by 7 bases, with 23 bases between the two germline ends.

This clonotype appeared many times. The V call is TRBV3-1, the J call TRBJ1-2, with 9 bases lining up with TRBD1. The junction had 6 bases not matched to a gene; V was cut back by 3 bases and J by 4 bases. Germline values: CDR1 LGHDT, CDR2 YNNKEL (reference sequence). The CDR3 consists of 15 residues. CDR3 sequence (DNA): TGTGCCAGCAGCCAGGGACAGGGTGGCCTCTATGGCTACACCTTC. As protein: CASSQGQGGLYGYTF.

This clonotype was counted only a few times. The chain has TRBV4-2 and TRBJ2-2; D possibly corresponds to TRBD2 (6 bases). CDR3 length equals 16 residues. V was clipped by 1 base and J by 2 bases, with 11 bases between them. The germline CDR1 and CDR2 sequences are LGHNA and YNFKEQ. CDR3 in DNA: TGTGCCAGCAGCCAAGTTCCTAGCGCTAACACCGGGGAGCTGTTTTTT. This sequence encodes CASSQVPSANTGELFF.

At least ten counts were recorded for this clonotype. DNA of the CDR3: TGCAGTGCTCCCCGGGCTAGCGGGAGAGAGACCCAGTACTTC. This codes for CSAPRASGRETQYF. The V call is TRBV20-1, the J call TRBJ2-5; 10 bases agree with TRBD2. This CDR3 comprises 14 residues. V shed 5 bases and J 4 bases; nucleotides not matched to a gene: 7. Looked up from germline, CDR1 is DFQATT and CDR2 is SNEGSKA (reference sequence).

The rearrangement links TRBV29-1 to TRBJ2-7; D tentatively fits TRBD1 or TRBD2 (5 bases each). The germline V gene encodes CDR1 SQVTM and CDR2 ANQGSEA. This CDR3 contains 15 residues. CDR3 nucleotide sequence: TGCAGTGCACAGCCCAGTTTCGGGACCTGGTACGAGCAGTACTTC. Amino acid sequence: CSAQPSFGTWYEQYF.

The V gene is TRBV29-1, the J gene TRBJ1-2; 7 bases are shared with TRBD1. Germline V gene data show CDR1 as SQVTM and CDR2 as ANQGSEA. The CDR3 is 11 residues long. V trimming: 8 bases; J trimming: 5 bases; junction bases outside the gene matches: 5. CDR3 nucleotide sequence: TGCAGCCAAGACAGGGCATATGGCTACACCTTC. It encodes CSQDRAYGYTF.

A remark on this clonotype: A much larger clone sits a single nucleotide away, making a read error possible. This sequence joins TRBV2 and TRBJ2-7, with TRBD1 identical over 7 bases. The CDR3 spans 15 residues. Germline assignment: CDR1 SNHLY and CDR2 FYNNEI. The CDR3 protein is CASSEGGQLTYERYF. In DNA form, the CDR3 reads TGTGCCAGCAGTGAAGGGGGACAGTTAACCTACGAGCGGTACTTC. The variable domain in full, completed from reference TRBV2 and TRBJ2-7, reads EPEVTQTPSHQVTQMGQEVILRCVPISNHLYFYWYRQILGQKVEFLVSFYNNEISEKSEIFDDQFSVERPDGSNFTLKIRSTKLEDSAMYFCASSEGGQLTYERYFGPGTRLTVT.

The chain employs TRBV2 and TRBJ2-2; D tentatively reads TRBD1 or TRBD2 (6 bases each). V lost 6 bases and J lost 2, with 25 bases in between. The germline V gene has CDR1 SNHLY and CDR2 FYNNEI. The CDR3 covers 19 residues. CDR3: CASSQGIQGGGRNTGELFF. In nucleotides, the CDR3 is TGTGCCAGCAGCCAAGGGATCCAAGGTGGGGGGCGCAACACCGGGGAGCTGTTTTTT.

This clonotype showed up just once. A much larger clone differs by one base, so this may be a read error. The V call is TRBV19, the J call TRBJ1-5; perhaps TRBD1 as D (5 bases). Germline V lookup: CDR1 LNHDA, CDR2 SQIVND (reference sequence). Trimming removed 5 bases at V and 5 bases at J, with 19 bases between. CDR3 length: 16 residues. CDR3: CASSVASRALYQPQHF. The CDR3 DNA is TGTGCCAGTAGTGTAGCCTCCAGGGCCCTCTATCAGCCCCAGCATTTT. The full variable domain, its missing parts supplied by reference TRBV19 and TRBJ1-5, is DGGITQSPKYLFRKEGQNVTLSCEQNLNHDAMYWYRQDPGQGLRLIYYSQIVNDFQKGDIAEGYSVSREKKESFPLTVTSAQKNPTAFYLCASSVASRALYQPQHFGDGTRLSIL.

This clonotype came up a few times. The chain recombines TRBV20-1 with TRBJ2-2; D is unresolved. The germline V gene has CDR1 DFQATT and CDR2 SNEGSKA (reference sequence). V lost 2 bases, J lost 7 bases, and 5 bases lay in between. The length of the CDR3 is 11 residues. The CDR3 DNA sequence: TGCAGTGCTAGACGGGTCGGGGAGCTGTTTTTT. Translated: CSARRVGELFF.

The V and J genes are TRBV29-1 and TRBJ2-7, with D maybe TRBD2 (6 bases). The CDR3 runs to 12 residues. Looked up from germline, CDR1 is SQVTM and CDR2 is ANQGSEA. The V gene lost 6 bases and the J gene lost 4 bases, with 13 bases spanning the gap. CDR3 in DNA: TGCAGCGTAGGCGGGATTGGATACGAGCAGTACTTC. Its translation is CSVGGIGYEQYF.

This clonotype was seen repeatedly, ten times or more. The rearrangement uses TRBV5-1 and TRBJ1-2, with D possibly being TRBD1 (5 bases). CDR3 length: 15 residues. The germline gives CDR1 SGHRS, CDR2 YFSETQ. V was shortened by 0 bases and J by 0 bases, with 9 bases between the two germline ends. This CDR3 is CASSLDRPANYGYTF. The CDR3 DNA reads TGCGCCAGCAGCTTGGACAGGCCTGCTAACTATGGCTACACCTTC.

This clonotype was observed once. J is TRBJ2-3 and V is TRBV2; D may be TRBD1 (5 bases). In germline, CDR1 is SNHLY, CDR2 FYNNEI. The CDR3 loop spans 16 amino acids. Trimming pared 3 bases from V and 1 base from J, leaving 14 bases between. The CDR3 loop reads CASSDPKGRRTDTQYF. In nucleotides, the CDR3 is TGTGCCAGCAGTGATCCCAAGGGGCGTCGCACAGATACGCAGTATTTT. Drawing the rest from reference TRBV2 and TRBJ2-3, the complete variable domain is EPEVTQTPSHQVTQMGQEVILRCVPISNHLYFYWYRQILGQKVEFLVSFYNNEISEKSEIFDDQFSVERPDGSNFTLKIRSTKLEDSAMYFCASSDPKGRRTDTQYFGPGTRLTVL.

This clonotype is a singleton in its sample. The junction does not match germline at one end; this may be a read error. The gene calls are TRBV7-8 and TRBJ2-1; 9 nucleotides match TRBD2. Looked up from germline, CDR1 is SGHVS and CDR2 is FQNEAQ. This CDR3 comprises 15 residues. As DNA, the CDR3 is TGTGCCAGCGGCTTCATAGCGGGGGAATACAATGAGCAGTTCTTC. This gives the protein CASGFIAGEYNEQFF.

The sample holds a few counts of this clonotype. The J gene is TRBJ2-1, the V gene TRBV24-1; 10 bases match TRBD1. The CDR3 contains 15 residues. Germline V gene data show CDR1 as KGHDR and CDR2 as SFDVKD. Trimming took 4 bases from V and 5 from J; bases not matched to a gene: 4. CDR3 amino acids: CATSEGQGVDNEQFF. The CDR3 DNA sequence: TGTGCCACCAGTGAAGGACAGGGGGTAGACAATGAGCAGTTCTTC.

This clonotype has just a few counts. V usage is TRBV27 and J usage is TRBJ2-5, with 9 bases that match TRBD2. Per the germline V gene, CDR1 is MNHEY and CDR2 is SMNVEV (reference sequence). V shed 2 bases and J 3 bases; nucleotides not matched to a gene: 4. This CDR3 has 15 residues. CDR3 DNA sequence: TGTGCCAGCAGTTTAGCCCCTAGCGGGGAAGAGACCCAGTACTTC. Protein sequence: CASSLAPSGEETQYF.

This clonotype has just a few counts. The V call is TRBV9, the J call TRBJ1-5, with D perhaps matching TRBD1 (6 bases). The germline V gene encodes CDR1 SGDLS and CDR2 YYNGEE. V was clipped by 4 bases and J by 4 bases, with 12 bases between them. There are 14 residues in the CDR3. CDR3 sequence: CASSLGTTNQPQHF. CDR3 sequence (DNA): TGTGCCAGCAGCCTCGGGACAACTAATCAGCCCCAGCATTTT.

This chain connects TRBV20-1 to TRBJ1-1, with TRBD1 as a possible D gene (5 bases). This CDR3 has 13 residues. The germline V gene encodes CDR1 DFQATT and CDR2 SNEGSKA (reference sequence). Trimming stripped 7 bases from V and 3 bases from J, with 15 bases between. The CDR3 is CSVRGEGDTEAFF. The CDR3 nucleotides read TGCAGTGTCCGCGGGGAAGGGGACACTGAAGCTTTCTTT.

The table lists this clonotype with many counts. The chain is built from TRBV20-1 and TRBJ2-5, with TRBD2 identical over 16 bases. The V segment lost 1 base and the J segment 4 bases; nucleotides outside the gene matches: 6. The CDR3 spans 17 residues. Looked up from germline, CDR1 is DFQATT and CDR2 is SNEGSKA (reference sequence). CDR3 sequence reads: CSARGGLAGGLVETQYF. CDR3 DNA: TGCAGTGCTAGAGGGGGACTAGCGGGAGGGCTGGTAGAGACCCAGTACTTC.